This T cell receptor (beta chain) was recorded in a study of human versus mouse CDR3 diversity and MHC coevolution. Clones were sequenced by immunoSEQ multiplex PCR, and TCRdb holds only the in-frame ones, with some missing. This table holds 55,000 to 65,000 clones, 85% to 95% found once. CDR1 LNHNV and CDR2 YYDKDF come from the germline V gene (reference sequence). This CDR3 is built from 14 residues. The J gene is TRBJ2-5, the V gene TRBV15; perhaps TRBD1 as D (7 bases). The DNA end lines up better with TRBJ2-7; the J call may be wrong. The sample comprised naive CD4+ T cells from blood. Indicated subset: CD45RO-negative CD62L-positive naive CD4 T cells. The TCR was taken from a person between 55 and 69 years old in good health. The CDR3 here is CATSRDRGRYEQYF. The DNA of the CDR3 is TGTGCCACCAGCAGAGACAGGGGGAGGTACGAGCAGTACTTC.